A single sample gave rise to the 12 T cell receptor beta chains below, sequenced in a study of shared clonotypes between healthy human individuals. Only in-frame clones appear in the TCRdb table, and some are missing; sequencing was by immunoSEQ multiplex PCR. The profile shows roughly 2.5 million clones, around 90% of them singletons. Sequenced material: naive CD4+ T cells sorted from blood. Subset indicated: CD45RA+ positively selected. Receptors were obtained from a man between 18 and 29 years old in good health.

The chain uses TRBV10-3 and TRBJ2-7, with 7 nucleotides matching TRBD1. This CDR3 has 13 amino acids. Germline CDR1 reads ENHRY; CDR2 reads SYGVKD. V was clipped by 10 bases and J by 1 base; unmatched bases: 7. CDR3 nucleotides: TGTGCCACATCGGACAGGCCATCCTACGAGCAGTACTTC. Protein sequence: CATSDRPSYEQYF.

As regards this clone: Within the sample, other DNA sequences also encode this same CDR3. The chain couples TRBV28 to TRBJ1-2; no clear D gene. Germline-derived CDR1 and CDR2 are MDHEN and SYDVKM. The CDR3 loop spans 12 amino acids. V lost 2 bases, J lost 4 bases, and 5 bases lay in between. This chain's CDR3 is CASSLGSYGYTF. The CDR3 nucleotides read TGTGCCAGCAGTTTAGGTAGCTATGGCTACACCTTC.

The V call is TRBV7-2, the J call TRBJ2-1, with 11 bases matching TRBD2. The germline gives CDR1 SGHTA, CDR2 FQGNSA. V shed 4 bases, J shed 6 bases, and the junction held 11 bases outside the gene matches. The length of the CDR3 is 17 residues. CDR3 DNA sequence: TGTGCCAGCAGCTCCCCCCGGACTAGCGGGCTCGGCAATGAGCAGTTCTTC. Encoded protein: CASSSPRTSGLGNEQFF. The complete variable domain, with remaining parts taken from reference TRBV7-2 and TRBJ2-1, reads GAGVSQSPSNKVTEKGKDVELRCDPISGHTALYWYRQSLGQGLEFLIYFQGNSAPDKSGLPSDRFSAERTGGSVSTLTIQRTQQEDSAVYLCASSSPRTSGLGNEQFFGPGTRLTVL.

The chain links TRBV6-5 to TRBJ1-6, with D perhaps TRBD1 (5 bases). Germline CDR1 is MNHEY and CDR2 is SVGAGI. With 6 bases removed from V and 5 bases from J, the gap between germline ends came to 11 bases. The CDR3 contains 14 residues. Written as DNA, the CDR3 is TGTGCCAGCAGCCAGGGACTCCATAATTCACCCCTCCACTTT. Translation gives CASSQGLHNSPLHF.

A word on this clone: This CDR3 is also generated by other DNA sequences in the sample. The V and J genes are TRBV10-3 and TRBJ2-3; D unclear. The germline CDR1 and CDR2 sequences are ENHRY and SYGVKD. V was trimmed by 3 bases and J by 6 bases, leaving 7 bases between them. The CDR3 is 12 residues long. The CDR3 reads CAISELRDTQYF. The CDR3 DNA sequence: TGTGCCATCAGTGAATTAAGGGATACGCAGTATTTT.

A single count supports this clone. The J gene is TRBJ1-4, the V gene TRBV5-1, with a tentative D call TRBD1 (5 bases). Germline CDR1 is SGHRS and CDR2 is YFSETQ. The CDR3 sequence is 16 residues long. V was clipped by 0 bases and J by 8 bases, with 17 bases between them. CDR3 protein: CASSLAVSGAREKLFF. As DNA, the CDR3 is TGCGCCAGCAGCTTGGCCGTGAGTGGGGCGCGGGAAAAACTGTTTTTT. Together with reference TRBV5-1 and TRBJ1-4, the CDR3 gives the full variable domain: KAGVTQTPRYLIKTRGQQVTLSCSPISGHRSVSWYQQTPGQGLQFLFEYFSETQRNKGNFPGRFSGRQFSNSRSEMNVSTLELGDSALYLCASSLAVSGAREKLFFGSGTQLSVL.

This sequence joins TRBV10-2 and TRBJ2-2; D call uncertain. Germline V CDR1 and CDR2: WSHSY, SAAADI. Trimming stripped 0 bases from V and 2 bases from J, with 4 bases between. This CDR3 comprises 14 residues. The CDR3 reads CASSESSNTGELFF. The CDR3 DNA is TGCGCCAGCAGTGAGTCCAGTAACACCGGGGAGCTGTTTTTT.

The chain carries TRBV5-1 and TRBJ1-6; possible D gene TRBD1, 6 bases. Germline V CDR1 and CDR2: SGHRS, YFSETQ. V lost 5 bases to trimming and J lost 0 bases, with 15 bases between them. The CDR3 has 17 residues. CDR3 protein: CASSSGQLSSYNSPLHF. The CDR3 nucleotides are TGCGCCAGCAGTTCCGGACAGCTCAGCTCCTATAATTCACCCCTCCACTTT.

The chain links TRBV5-1 to TRBJ2-1; 16 positions match TRBD2. J gave up 7 bases and V 4 bases, and 5 bases lay outside the gene matches. This CDR3 contains 16 residues. Germline V gene sequence: CDR1 SGHRS, CDR2 YFSETQ. CDR3 nucleotides: TGCGCCAGCAGCGCGGGACTAGCGGGAGGGGGGAATGAGCAGTTCTTC. As protein: CASSAGLAGGGNEQFF.

Worth noting for this clone: This specimen includes other DNA sequences encoding the same CDR3. This chain connects TRBV19 to TRBJ1-1; tentative D call: TRBD1 (5 bases). The CDR3 consists of 12 residues. V lost 3 bases and J lost 9, with 11 bases in between. Germline-derived CDR1 and CDR2 are LNHDA and SQIVND (reference sequence). The DNA for the CDR3 is TGTGCCAGTAGTATCGTTCAGGGTAAAGCTTTCTTT. Its translation is CASSIVQGKAFF.

This chain connects TRBV7-9 to TRBJ2-7; TRBD1 matches at 9 bases. The CDR3 consists of 15 residues. J gave up 3 bases and V 5 bases, and 8 bases lay outside the gene matches. CDR1 is SEHNR, CDR2 FQNEAQ, per germline (reference sequence). Written as DNA, the CDR3 is TGTGCCAGCAGCCCCAATATGGGACAGGGCTACGAGCAGTACTTC. This gives the protein CASSPNMGQGYEQYF.

V is TRBV6-6 and J is TRBJ2-3; the D gene is possibly TRBD2 (7 bases). The CDR3 loop spans 16 amino acids. The V gene lost 4 bases and the J gene lost 6 bases, with 20 bases spanning the gap. CDR1 and CDR2 (germline): MNHNY, SVGAGI (reference sequence). CDR3 DNA: TGTGCCAGCAGTTGGACCCGGGGGGCCATTGGCGATACGCAGTATTTT. Its protein is CASSWTRGAIGDTQYF.